One sample yielded the 31 T cell receptor beta chains listed below, sequenced in a study of T cell repertoires in cytomegalovirus infection. TCRdb passed the reads through MiXCR, listing each CDR3 protein once. Of around 770,000 distinct CDR3 sequences in the sample, 25% to 35% were seen once. These TCRs' antigens remain unknown. The sample was cultured CD8+ T cells from PBMCs, taken from culture after CMV antigen stimulation. Every receptor here comes from a human donor in good health (CMV status not recorded). Some clones in this sample may be carry-over from other donors' samples.

This clonotype was detected a few times. This rearrangement joins TRBV10-3 to TRBJ2-1; TRBD2 aligns across 9 bases. The CDR3 has 13 amino acids. CDR1 is ENHRY, CDR2 SYGVKD, per germline. V was pared by 8 bases and J by 4 bases, with 3 bases of the junction left unmatched. CDR3 in amino acids: CAILAGGYNEQFF. The CDR3 DNA follows: TGTGCCATCTTGGCGGGGGGGTACAATGAGCAGTTCTTC.

This chain connects TRBV3-1 to TRBJ2-1; D gene ambiguous. The CDR3 spans 14 residues. CDR1 and CDR2 from the germline V gene are LGHDT and YNNKEL (reference sequence). Trimming stripped 1 base from V and 4 bases from J, with 8 bases between. CDR3 loop: CASSQGQAYNEQFF. CDR3 coding DNA: TGTGCCAGCAGCCAAGGGCAGGCATACAATGAGCAGTTCTTC.

The chain joins TRBV19 to TRBJ1-1; 7 bases are a match to TRBD1. Trimming cost V 7 bases and J 1 base; bases outside gene matches: 6. CDR1 and CDR2 (germline): LNHDA, SQIVND (reference sequence). There are 14 residues in the CDR3. The CDR3 DNA sequence: TGTGCCAGTACTCTGGGGACAGCGAACACTGAAGCTTTCTTT. Its translation is CASTLGTANTEAFF.

There are many counts of this clonotype. This rearrangement joins TRBV7-8 to TRBJ1-2; possible D gene TRBD1, 5 bases. The V gene lost 1 base and the J gene lost 4 bases, with 13 bases spanning the gap. The CDR3 extends over 15 amino acids. From germline, CDR1 is SGHVS and CDR2 FQNEAQ. The CDR3 bases are TGTGCCAGCAGCTTAGAACAGGCGACCACCTATGGCTACACCTTC. The encoded protein is CASSLEQATTYGYTF.

This clonotype was observed a handful of times. This chain uses TRBV5-1 with TRBJ2-2; no clear D. V was trimmed by 1 base and J by 8 bases, leaving 15 bases between them. The V gene's germline CDR1 is SGHRS and CDR2 YFSETQ. The length of the CDR3 is 15 residues. CDR3 coding DNA: TGCGCCAGCAGCTTGAAGCCCGCGTTCTATGGGGAGCTGTTTTTT. This sequence encodes CASSLKPAFYGELFF. The complete variable domain, with remaining parts taken from reference TRBV5-1 and TRBJ2-2, reads KAGVTQTPRYLIKTRGQQVTLSCSPISGHRSVSWYQQTPGQGLQFLFEYFSETQRNKGNFPGRFSGRQFSNSRSEMNVSTLELGDSALYLCASSLKPAFYGELFFGEGSRLTVL.

This clonotype was detected a few times. This clone may be a read error of a much larger clone one base away. V is TRBV27 and J is TRBJ1-1; no definite D call. With 3 bases removed from V and 1 base from J, the gap between germline ends came to 9 bases. The CDR3 consists of 14 residues. The germline gives CDR1 MNHEY, CDR2 SMNVEV (reference sequence). The CDR3 protein is CASSFGSGNTEAFF. CDR3 in DNA: TGTGCCAGCAGTTTTGGGTCGGGGAACACTGAAGCTTTCTTT.

This clonotype occurred a few times. The V gene is TRBV10-3, the J gene TRBJ1-1, with no clear D. Germline values: CDR1 ENHRY, CDR2 SYGVKD. This CDR3 region has 15 residues. Trimming cost V 1 base and J 4 bases, with 13 bases left between them. The CDR3 DNA reads TGTGCCATCAGTGAGTTGCCCCTCGGCGGCACTGAAGCTTTCTTT. It codes for CAISELPLGGTEAFF.

The chain links TRBV7-9 to TRBJ2-1, with TRBD2 matching over 9 bases. The CDR3 sequence is 16 residues long. Germline trimming cut 8 bases from V and 8 bases from J; bases unmatched to any gene: 16. Germline lookup yields CDR1 SEHNR and CDR2 FQNEAQ (reference sequence). CDR3 loop: CASGVGSASGAYEQFF. For the CDR3, the DNA is TGTGCCAGCGGCGTGGGGTCGGCTAGCGGGGCATATGAGCAGTTCTTC.

The rearrangement uses TRBV6-2 or TRBV6-3 and TRBJ2-2; D perhaps matches TRBD2 (6 bases). The germline CDR1 and CDR2 sequences are MNHEY and SVGEGT. This CDR3 has 14 residues. V lost 3 bases and J 7 bases, leaving 12 bases between the germline ends. For the CDR3, the DNA is TGTGCCAGCAGTTATTCCTGGGGAGGCGGGGAGCTGTTTTTT. This encodes CASSYSWGGGELFF.

This clonotype was counted ten times or more. The chain is built from TRBV11-2 and TRBJ2-7; tentative D call: TRBD1 (5 bases). CDR1 SGHAT and CDR2 FQNNGV come from the germline V gene. The ends were cut back, 0 bases at V and 3 bases at J, with 18 bases in the middle. The CDR3 runs to 17 residues. The CDR3 DNA is TGTGCCAGCAGCTTAGATTCCGAAGGGGCAGCTATCTACGAGCAGTACGTC. Protein product: CASSLDSEGAAIYEQYV.

The V and J genes are TRBV5-6 and TRBJ2-7; D is unresolved. In germline, CDR1 is SGHDT, CDR2 YYEEEE. This CDR3 comprises 12 residues. V was trimmed by 6 bases and J by 6 bases, leaving 13 bases between them. CDR3 in amino acids: CASTRGPAEQYF. In DNA form, the CDR3 reads TGTGCCAGCACCCGCGGACCCGCCGAGCAGTACTTC.

V is TRBV15 and J is TRBJ1-6; D gene uncertain. The CDR3 covers 14 residues. V dropped 0 bases and J dropped 9 bases, with 9 bases sitting between them. CDR1 is LNHNV and CDR2 is YYDKDF in the germline V gene (reference sequence). The CDR3 protein is CATSRDRRGSPLHF. The CDR3 DNA reads as TGTGCCACCAGCAGAGATAGGCGGGGTTCACCCCTCCACTTT. The full variable domain, in which reference TRBV15 and TRBJ1-6 provide the parts outside the CDR3, is DAMVIQNPRYQVTQFGKPVTLSCSQTLNHNVMYWYQQKSSQAPKLLFHYYDKDFNNEADTPDNFQSRRPNTSFCFLDIRSPGLGDTAMYLCATSRDRRGSPLHFGNGTRLTVT.

This clonotype has ten or more counts. The chain uses TRBV7-6 and TRBJ2-7; tentative D call: TRBD2 (5 bases). Looked up from germline, CDR1 is SGHVS and CDR2 is FNYEAQ. The CDR3 covers 13 residues. Between the trimmed V and J ends, which lost 4 bases and 7 bases, there was a span of 14 bases. The CDR3 sequence is CASSSAYSGEQYV. CDR3 coding DNA: TGTGCCAGCAGCTCAGCCTACTCGGGGGAGCAGTACGTC.

This clonotype was counted between two and nine times. This chain links TRBV27 with TRBJ1-1; D remains unclear. The CDR3 runs 14 residues. V lost 5 bases and J 4 bases, leaving 14 bases between the germline ends. The germline CDR1 and CDR2 sequences are MNHEY and SMNVEV (reference sequence). The CDR3 loop is CASSVPGRGTEAFF. CDR3 nucleotides: TGTGCCAGCAGTGTCCCGGGCCGGGGCACTGAAGCTTTCTTT.

This clonotype turned up a few times. The chain uses TRBV6-1 and TRBJ2-7; 7 bases are shared with TRBD1. Germline V CDR1 and CDR2: MNHNS, SASEGT. This CDR3 has 14 amino acids. The V gene end was trimmed by 6 bases and the J gene end by 2 bases; junction bases not matched to a gene: 7. The CDR3 loop is CASSIDRVAYEQYF. The CDR3 DNA reads TGTGCCAGCAGCATCGACAGGGTTGCCTACGAGCAGTACTTC.

This clonotype was observed at least ten times. J is TRBJ2-3 and V is TRBV6-5, with 7 nucleotides matching TRBD2. The germline CDR1 and CDR2 sequences are MNHEY and SVGAGI. The CDR3 spans 17 residues. V lost 5 bases, J lost 5 bases, and 16 bases stayed unmatched. The CDR3 region is CASSPGGGKVLGDTQYF. The CDR3 bases are TGTGCCAGCAGTCCTGGGGGGGGAAAGGTTCTTGGAGATACGCAGTATTTT.

This clonotype was picked up a small number of times. V usage is TRBV7-9 and J usage is TRBJ2-7, with TRBD2 matching 9 bases. The V gene's germline CDR1 is SEHNR and CDR2 FQNEAQ (reference sequence). The ends lost 4 bases at V and 3 bases at J; junction bases unmatched: 4. The CDR3 has 14 residues. The CDR3 DNA reads TGTGCCAGCAGCTCGCGGGGGGGGCTCTACGAGCAGTACTTC. As protein: CASSSRGGLYEQYF.

V gene TRBV4-1 combines with J gene TRBJ1-1; D possibly corresponds to TRBD1 (6 bases). Trimming cost V 6 bases and J 6 bases, with 26 bases left between them. This CDR3 has 17 amino acids. From germline, CDR1 is MGHRA and CDR2 YSYEKL. The CDR3 DNA reads TGCGCCAGCAGTTCCCGATTTCCCTTGGGGGAGGGGGCTGAAGCTTTCTTT. Its translation: CASSSRFPLGEGAEAFF.

The V gene is TRBV6-2 or TRBV6-3, the J gene TRBJ2-1; no reliable D call. The CDR3 runs to 11 residues. Germline V lookup: CDR1 MNHEY, CDR2 SVGEGT. Trimming removed 9 bases at V and 4 bases at J, with 7 bases between. The CDR3 bases are TGTGCCAGTTACGTATACAATGAGCAGTTCTTC. This codes for CASYVYNEQFF.

A word on this clonotype: A much larger clonotype is one base distant, so this may be a read error. CDR3 region: CASSEWGGSYNEQFF. In DNA form, the CDR3 reads TGTGCCAGCAGTGAATGGGGGGGCTCCTACAATGAGCAGTTCTTC. This sequence joins TRBV2 and TRBJ2-1, with 7 bases identical to TRBD2. V lost 2 bases and J lost 0; bases outside the gene matches: 1. Germline-derived CDR1 and CDR2 are SNHLY and FYNNEI. The length of the CDR3 is 15 residues.

The sample holds a few counts of this clonotype. This chain uses TRBV27 with TRBJ1-3; TRBD1 might be the D (5 bases). The germline V gene encodes CDR1 MNHEY and CDR2 SMNVEV (reference sequence). CDR3 length equals 19 residues. The V and J ends lost 4 bases and 0 bases respectively, with 22 bases between them. The CDR3: CASSWGCVSPPYSGNTIYF. The CDR3, as DNA: TGTGCCAGCAGTTGGGGGTGCGTCAGTCCACCCTACTCTGGAAACACCATATATTTT.

The V call is TRBV10-3, the J call TRBJ2-1, with D perhaps TRBD1 or TRBD2 (5 bases each). The CDR3 totals 14 residues. In germline, CDR1 is ENHRY, CDR2 SYGVKD. The V end lost 8 bases, the J end lost 4 bases, and 15 bases lay between the germline ends. CDR3 amino acids: CAILTGAPYNEQFF. The CDR3 nucleotides read TGTGCCATCCTGACCGGGGCCCCTTACAATGAGCAGTTCTTC.

The chain uses TRBV4-2 and TRBJ1-1; D is possibly TRBD1 (5 bases). The CDR3 has 16 amino acids. V lost 1 base and J lost 1, with 13 bases in between. CDR1 is LGHNA and CDR2 is YNFKEQ in the germline V gene. The CDR3 DNA reads as TGTGCCAGCAGCCAAGTGGGGGTGACAGCGAACACTGAAGCTTTCTTT. It is translated as CASSQVGVTANTEAFF.

The chain has TRBV6-6 and TRBJ1-4; possible D gene TRBD1, 5 bases. The CDR3 totals 15 residues. Germline-derived CDR1 and CDR2 are MNHNY and SVGAGI (reference sequence). V lost 7 bases and J 4 bases, leaving 16 bases between the germline ends. The CDR3 protein is CASTPSGDINEKLFF. The CDR3 DNA reads as TGTGCCAGCACTCCGTCGGGGGATATTAATGAAAAACTGTTTTTT.

This clonotype was picked up a small number of times. V is TRBV11-3 and J is TRBJ2-7, with a tentative D call TRBD1 (6 bases). V was clipped by 4 bases and J by 1 base, with 11 bases between them. The germline V gene has CDR1 SGHNT and CDR2 YENEEA. The CDR3 runs 14 residues. CDR3 DNA sequence: TGTGCCAGCAGCTCCGGGACATTATCCTACGAGCAGTACTTC. It specifies CASSSGTLSYEQYF.

This clonotype was counted ten times or more. This rearrangement joins TRBV2 to TRBJ2-5; D possibly matches TRBD1 or TRBD2 (5 bases each). This CDR3 spans 13 amino acids. Germline-derived CDR1 and CDR2 are SNHLY and FYNNEI. Trimming took off 8 bases at V and 2 bases at J, with 12 bases between the two ends. The CDR3 reads CASGGEDQETQYF. CDR3 DNA: TGTGCCAGCGGGGGAGAGGATCAAGAGACCCAGTACTTC.

DNA of the CDR3: TGTGCCAGCCTCCCCCTAGCGGGTGTGGATACGCAGTATTTT. Amino acids: CASLPLAGVDTQYF. J is TRBJ2-3 and V is TRBV28; the match to TRBD2 covers 8 bases. This CDR3 spans 14 amino acids. In germline, CDR1 is MDHEN, CDR2 SYDVKM. After removal of 8 bases from V and 6 bases from J, the junction contained 10 bases not matched to a gene.

This clonotype was seen more than once but under ten times. The CDR3 sequence is CSADSWGNTEAFF. In DNA form, the CDR3 reads TGCAGTGCGGACAGCTGGGGGAACACTGAAGCTTTCTTT. The chain couples TRBV20-1 to TRBJ1-1; a possible D gene is TRBD1 (6 bases). Trimming pared 6 bases from V and 1 base from J, leaving 12 bases between. The CDR3 sequence is 13 residues long. Germline V gene data show CDR1 as DFQATT and CDR2 as SNEGSKA (reference sequence).

The rearrangement joins TRBV6-2 or TRBV6-3 to TRBJ1-1; D possibly corresponds to TRBD1 (6 bases). There are 15 residues in the CDR3. Trimming stripped 2 bases from V and 0 bases from J, with 10 bases between. Germline V gene data show CDR1 as MNHEY and CDR2 as SVGEGT. The CDR3: CASSYPGQLNTEAFF. The CDR3 nucleotides read TGTGCCAGCAGTTACCCCGGACAGTTGAACACTGAAGCTTTCTTT.

This clonotype was found many times. This rearrangement joins TRBV7-2 to TRBJ1-5; 9 bases align to TRBD1. The CDR3 spans 14 residues. J gave up 7 bases and V 5 bases, and 6 bases lay outside the gene matches. Germline V CDR1 and CDR2: SGHTA, FQGNSA. The CDR3 DNA is TGTGCCAGCAGCGGGGACAGGGCGAGGCAGCCCCAGCATTTT. Translating it yields CASSGDRARQPQHF. The whole variable domain, filled in from reference TRBV7-2 and TRBJ1-5, reads GAGVSQSPSNKVTEKGKDVELRCDPISGHTALYWYRQSLGQGLEFLIYFQGNSAPDKSGLPSDRFSAERTGGSVSTLTIQRTQQEDSAVYLCASSGDRARQPQHFGDGTRLSIL.

This clonotype appeared a few times. The CDR3 loop is CASSWDRGNYGYTF. In DNA form, the CDR3 reads TGTGCCAGCAGCTGGGACAGGGGCAACTATGGCTACACCTTC. V is TRBV5-8 and J is TRBJ1-2, with 10 bases that match TRBD1. V was pared by 3 bases and J by 2 bases, with 1 base of the junction left unmatched. CDR1 SGHTS and CDR2 YDEGEE come from the germline V gene. The CDR3 has 14 amino acids.